These 17 T cell receptor beta chains originate from one sample sequenced in a study of spatial heterogeneity in lung cancer. TCRdb reanalysed the 5' RACE reads using MiXCR and keeps one entry per CDR3 protein. The data contain about 85,000 distinct CDR3 sequences, under 25% of them singletons. Time point in this sample: sample taken at primary tumor resection. Tumor, nontumor lung or frozen PBMC supplied whole RNA, sequenced without sorting. This sample comprised PBMCs, obtained at surgery. These receptors were taken from a male donor with early-stage non-small cell lung cancer.

The chain uses TRBV10-2 and TRBJ2-3, with 10 bases that match TRBD2. The CDR3 totals 15 residues. The J segment lost 1 base and the V segment lost 6 bases, leaving 4 bases of the junction unmatched. Germline V CDR1 and CDR2: WSHSY, SAAADI. CDR3 protein: CASSSLAGGTDTQYF. CDR3 DNA sequence: TGCGCCAGCAGCTCCCTAGCGGGAGGCACAGATACGCAGTATTTT.

The chain employs TRBV19 and TRBJ1-5; D is perhaps TRBD1 (5 bases). The CDR3 covers 15 residues. Germline V gene lookup returns CDR1 LNHDA and CDR2 SQIVND (reference sequence). The V and J ends lost 2 bases and 3 bases respectively, with 11 bases between them. The CDR3 reads CASSIRTPTNQPQHF. The CDR3 DNA follows: TGTGCCAGTAGTATACGGACACCTACCAATCAGCCCCAGCATTTT.

This clonotype came up a few times. This chain uses TRBV5-8 with TRBJ1-5; unclear D gene. The germline CDR1 and CDR2 sequences are SGHTS and YDEGEE. Trimming took 0 bases from V and 7 from J, leaving 5 bases between them. This CDR3 comprises 12 residues. CDR3 sequence reads: CASSLVAQPQHF. As DNA, the CDR3 is TGTGCCAGCAGCTTGGTAGCGCAGCCCCAGCATTTT.

This clonotype was seen once. The gene calls are TRBV20-1 and TRBJ2-2; TRBD1 might be the D (6 bases). Between the trimmed V and J ends, which lost 6 bases and 2 bases, there was a span of 13 bases. The CDR3 has 14 residues. Germline V CDR1 and CDR2: DFQATT, SNEGSKA (reference sequence). The CDR3 reads CSALRDTNTGELFF. In DNA, the CDR3 is TGCAGTGCACTCCGGGACACCAACACCGGGGAGCTGTTTTTT.

This clonotype has more than one count but fewer than ten. This chain links TRBV5-1 with TRBJ2-7; 12 bases are a match to TRBD2. The germline CDR1 and CDR2 sequences are SGHRS and YFSETQ. The trim removed 4 bases at V and 6 bases at J, leaving 8 bases unmatched. The CDR3 extends over 15 amino acids. The CDR3 DNA reads as TGCGCCAGCAGCCGACTAGCGGGAGTGACGTTCGAGCAGTACTTC. This translates into CASSRLAGVTFEQYF.

This clonotype was detected many times. V and J are TRBV29-1 and TRBJ1-1; D is unclear. Germline values: CDR1 SQVTM, CDR2 ANQGSEA. V was clipped by 2 bases and J by 6 bases, with 4 bases between them. The CDR3 covers 10 residues. The CDR3 coding sequence is TGCAGCGTTGAACAGGCTGAAGCTTTCTTT. Its protein is CSVEQAEAFF.

This clonotype was detected a few times. In DNA, the CDR3 is TGTGCCAGCAGCTGGCTCTCGATTGGCGGGACCGGCTACAATGAGCAGTTCTTC. Translated: CASSWLSIGGTGYNEQFF. The gene calls are TRBV7-3 and TRBJ2-1; tentatively, D is TRBD2 (6 bases). V lost 4 bases, J lost 3 bases, and 22 bases lay in between. This CDR3 spans 18 amino acids. Germline-derived CDR1 and CDR2 are SGHTA and FQGTGA.

This clonotype was seen many times. V usage is TRBV12-3 or TRBV12-4 and J usage is TRBJ1-3; no clear D. This CDR3 region has 14 residues. V was clipped by 4 bases and J by 4 bases, with 11 bases between them. The CDR3 bases are TGTGCCAGCAGTTGGACGCAATCAGGAAACACCATATATTTT. It translates to CASSWTQSGNTIYF.

This clonotype was detected a few times. J is TRBJ1-1 and V is TRBV19, with D hard to call. CDR3 length equals 11 residues. Trimming took 7 bases from V and 8 from J, leaving 11 bases between them. CDR1 and CDR2 from the germline V gene are LNHDA and SQIVND (reference sequence). CDR3 DNA: TGTGCCAGTAATTTACGGGAGGAAGCTTTCTTT. Its translation is CASNLREEAFF.

This chain joins TRBV3-1 and TRBJ2-2; 8 nucleotides agree with TRBD1. The CDR3 covers 15 residues. CDR1 is LGHDT and CDR2 is YNNKEL in the germline V gene (reference sequence). Germline trimming cut 4 bases from V and 6 bases from J; bases unmatched to any gene: 7. In nucleotides, the CDR3 is TGTGCCAGCAGCCGGACAGGGAAGTACGCCGGGGAGCTGTTTTTT. This codes for CASSRTGKYAGELFF.

The chain has TRBV9 and TRBJ2-3; 9 nucleotides agree with TRBD2. The CDR3 is 18 amino acids. Germline V gene lookup returns CDR1 SGDLS and CDR2 YYNGEE. With 0 bases clipped from V and 4 bases from J, the junction kept 12 bases outside the gene matches. CDR3 sequence reads: CASSVVGHVAGAADTQYF. DNA of the CDR3: TGTGCCAGCAGCGTAGTGGGGCACGTAGCGGGAGCTGCAGATACGCAGTATTTT.

Details on this clonotype: Possible read error: a much larger clone is one base away. The genes are TRBV29-1 and TRBJ2-6; no definite D call. Per the germline V gene, CDR1 is SQVTM and CDR2 is ANQGSEA. The CDR3 sequence is 15 residues long. The CDR3 bases are TGCGGCGTCCCAGAAGGAGTCTCTGGGGCCAACGTCCTGACTTTC. This gives the protein CGVPEGVSGANVLTF.

DNA of the CDR3: TGTGCCAGCAGTTCGTCGAGGGGGGCCGCAGATACGCAGTATTTT. Amino acid sequence: CASSSSRGAADTQYF. The rearrangement links TRBV28 to TRBJ2-3; D tentatively reads TRBD1 or TRBD2 (6 bases each). Trimming stripped 4 bases from V and 4 bases from J, with 15 bases between. The V gene's germline CDR1 is MDHEN and CDR2 SYDVKM. The CDR3 extends over 15 amino acids.

As DNA, the CDR3 is TGTGCCAGCAGCGCCACAAGCGGGTGGAATGAGCAGTTCTTC. Encoded protein: CASSATSGWNEQFF. The V and J genes are TRBV7-9 and TRBJ2-1; TRBD2 might be the D (6 bases). Trimming removed 5 bases from V and 7 bases from J, with 15 bases in between. Looked up from germline, CDR1 is SEHNR and CDR2 is FQNEAQ (reference sequence). This CDR3 has 14 residues.

The chain has TRBV10-3 and TRBJ2-7, with D perhaps TRBD2 (6 bases). The V gene's germline CDR1 is ENHRY and CDR2 SYGVKD. Trimming shortened V by 8 bases and J by 0 bases, and 17 bases separated the two germline ends. The CDR3 runs 15 residues. CDR3 region: CAISSLPGLSYEQYF. In DNA, the CDR3 is TGTGCCATCTCTAGCCTTCCGGGACTCTCCTACGAGCAGTACTTC.

In its sample, this clonotype was seen once. V usage is TRBV27 and J usage is TRBJ2-3; D gene uncertain. The CDR3 has 13 amino acids. Per the germline V gene, CDR1 is MNHEY and CDR2 is SMNVEV (reference sequence). The V end lost 4 bases, the J end lost 8 bases, and 13 bases lay between the germline ends. CDR3 sequence reads: CASSSGPAGTQYF. CDR3 nucleotide sequence: TGTGCCAGCAGTTCTGGACCCGCCGGTACGCAGTATTTT.

The gene calls are TRBV9 and TRBJ2-2; 7 bases are a match to TRBD2. This CDR3 spans 16 amino acids. Germline V gene lookup returns CDR1 SGDLS and CDR2 YYNGEE. V dropped 3 bases and J dropped 4; count of bases not matched to a gene: 9. CDR3 in amino acids: CASSARDPGGTGELFF. The CDR3 DNA follows: TGTGCCAGCAGCGCCCGGGACCCGGGGGGCACCGGGGAGCTGTTTTTT.